This T cell receptor beta chain stems from a study of siplizumab effects on memory and regulatory T cells. Study-wide results and limits: Mappable alloreactive CD4+ clones came from Treg cells about 65% of the time on average with siplizumab, against 26.9% in controls.

Each sample had 80,000 to 100,000 TCR templates assayed. Assay: immunoSEQ multiplex PCR; the TCRdb copy retains only in-frame clones and omits some. The table includes about 15,000 clones, approximately 45% detected once. The CDR3 runs 16 residues. V was pared by 4 bases and J by 6 bases, with 20 bases between. Germline V CDR1 and CDR2: SGDLS, YYNGEE. An approximately six-day coculture at 37°C was performed with the mixed lymphocyte reaction cells. Responder PBMCs received a CFSE label and stimulator PBMCs a Violet Dye label, and the cells were mixed 1:1. This clone was detected only a few times. Antigen specificity is unknown.

The receptor was isolated from a human donor in good health; the cells came from an allogeneic mixed lymphocyte reaction. Some clones in this sample may be carry-over from other donors' samples. The chain carries TRBV9 and TRBJ2-1, with a weak D call TRBD2 (6 bases). Sequencing was carried out using CFSE-low (dividing) CD4+ T cells sorted from an allogeneic mixed lymphocyte reaction. The CDR3 DNA sequence: TGTGCCAGCAGCCCCTGGGCGGGATCAGGGTCCAATGAGCAGTTCTTC. It translates to CASSPWAGSGSNEQFF.